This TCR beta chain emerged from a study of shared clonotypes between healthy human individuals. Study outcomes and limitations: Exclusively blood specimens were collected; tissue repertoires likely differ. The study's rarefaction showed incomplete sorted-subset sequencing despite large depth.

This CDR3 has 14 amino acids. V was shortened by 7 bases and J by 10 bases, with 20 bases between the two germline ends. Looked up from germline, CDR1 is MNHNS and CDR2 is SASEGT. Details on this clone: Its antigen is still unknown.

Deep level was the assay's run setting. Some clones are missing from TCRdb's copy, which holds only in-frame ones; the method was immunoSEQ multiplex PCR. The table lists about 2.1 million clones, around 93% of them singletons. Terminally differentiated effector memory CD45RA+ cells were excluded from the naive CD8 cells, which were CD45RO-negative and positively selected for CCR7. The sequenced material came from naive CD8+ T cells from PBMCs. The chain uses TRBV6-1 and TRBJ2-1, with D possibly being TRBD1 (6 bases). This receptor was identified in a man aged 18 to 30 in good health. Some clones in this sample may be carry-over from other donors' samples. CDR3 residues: CASKDLQGRWEQFF. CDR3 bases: TGTGCCAGCAAAGATCTACAGGGAAGGTGGGAGCAGTTCTTC.